Shown below are 11 T cell receptor beta chains from a single sample sequenced in a study of shared clonotypes between healthy human individuals. Assay used: immunoSEQ multiplex PCR; TCRdb lists only in-frame clones, some missing. This sample carries some 1,600,000 clones, 95% to 99% of them seen once, and the ten largest clones take roughly 0.45%. Sample: naive CD4+ T cells sorted from blood. Sample subset: CD45RA+ positively selected. These receptor sequences come from a young man in good health.

The V call is TRBV19, the J call TRBJ1-1; 10 nucleotides align to TRBD1. This CDR3 has 15 residues. The germline V gene has CDR1 LNHDA and CDR2 SQIVND (reference sequence). V lost 4 bases to trimming and J lost 5 bases; unmatched junction nucleotides: 7. CDR3 sequence (DNA): TGTGCCAGTAGTACTCGGGACAGGGGAGGTACTGAAGCTTTCTTT. Translating gives CASSTRDRGGTEAFF.

The chain has TRBV29-1 and TRBJ2-2; D gene ambiguous. The CDR3 totals 16 residues. The germline CDR1 and CDR2 sequences are SQVTM and ANQGSEA. The V gene lost 2 bases and the J gene lost 3 bases, with 16 bases spanning the gap. The CDR3 here is CSVETPSARYTGELFF. The CDR3 coding sequence is TGCAGCGTTGAAACCCCCTCGGCGAGGTACACCGGGGAGCTGTTTTTT.

This clone was detected only once. This sample also contains other DNA sequences that code for the same CDR3. This sequence joins TRBV9 and TRBJ2-5, with D possibly being TRBD1 (5 bases). Germline values: CDR1 SGDLS, CDR2 YYNGEE. This CDR3 contains 13 residues. Trimming pared 0 bases from V and 5 bases from J, leaving 8 bases between. The CDR3 sequence is CASSVGPGETQYF. CDR3 nucleotide sequence: TGTGCCAGCAGCGTAGGTCCAGGGGAGACCCAGTACTTC.

The V and J genes are TRBV21-1 and TRBJ2-3; the table names TRBD2, a call not compared with the DNA. TRBV21-1 is labeled a pseudogene. CDR3 length equals 17 residues. The CDR3 coding sequence is TGTGCCAGCAGCAAAGGACCAAGCGGGAGGGAACCAGATACGCAGTATTTT. It codes for CASSKGPSGREPDTQYF.

V and J are TRBV7-2 and TRBJ2-3; D uncertain. With 5 bases removed from V and 8 bases from J, the gap between germline ends came to 8 bases. The length of the CDR3 is 11 residues. Germline values: CDR1 SGHTA, CDR2 FQGNSA. The CDR3 protein is CASSVWGTQYF. As DNA, the CDR3 is TGTGCCAGCAGCGTTTGGGGTACGCAGTATTTT.

This clone showed up just once. The V and J genes are TRBV14 and TRBJ1-2; 7 bases map to TRBD1. J gave up 1 base and V 6 bases, and 8 bases lay outside the gene matches. Per the germline V gene, CDR1 is SGHDN and CDR2 is FVKESK. The CDR3 is 15 amino acids. The CDR3 DNA follows: TGTGCCAGCAGTCGACTCGGACAGGATAACTATGGCTACACCTTC. Translating gives CASSRLGQDNYGYTF.

This chain connects TRBV14 to TRBJ2-7; maybe TRBD2 (5 bases). With 0 bases removed from V and 6 bases from J, the gap between germline ends came to 12 bases. CDR1 SGHDN and CDR2 FVKESK come from the germline V gene. The CDR3 contains 14 residues. The CDR3 DNA sequence: TGTGCCAGCAGCCAAGATGGAATTGCGGGCGAGCAGTACTTC. Encoded protein: CASSQDGIAGEQYF.

This clone appeared a single time. The rearrangement links TRBV5-5 to TRBJ2-5; the D call may be TRBD1 or TRBD2 (5 bases each). Trimming cost V 2 bases and J 5 bases, with 10 bases left between them. Germline V gene lookup returns CDR1 SGHKS and CDR2 YYEKEE (reference sequence). This CDR3 is 13 amino acids long. The CDR3 loop is CASSFGGAETQYF. The DNA for the CDR3 is TGTGCCAGCAGCTTTGGGGGAGCGGAGACCCAGTACTTC. The full variable domain, in which reference TRBV5-5 and TRBJ2-5 provide the parts outside the CDR3, is DAGVTQSPTHLIKTRGQQVTLRCSPISGHKSVSWYQQVLGQGPQFIFQYYEKEERGRGNFPDRFSARQFPNYSSELNVNALLLGDSALYLCASSFGGAETQYFGPGTRLLVL.

The rearrangement links TRBV7-2 to TRBJ2-5; D possibly corresponds to TRBD2 (6 bases). CDR1 and CDR2 (germline): SGHTA, FQGNSA. The CDR3 covers 14 residues. V gave up 5 bases and J gave up 3 bases, with 13 bases separating them. CDR3: CASSVFGGEETQYF. The CDR3 region has the DNA TGTGCCAGCAGCGTCTTCGGAGGGGAAGAGACCCAGTACTTC. Supplemented by reference TRBV7-2 and TRBJ2-5, the full variable domain reads GAGVSQSPSNKVTEKGKDVELRCDPISGHTALYWYRQSLGQGLEFLIYFQGNSAPDKSGLPSDRFSAERTGGSVSTLTIQRTQQEDSAVYLCASSVFGGEETQYFGPGTRLLVL.

The chain combines TRBV19 with TRBJ2-2, with a weak D call TRBD2 (5 bases). V shed 7 bases and J shed 6 bases, with 9 bases lying between them. Per the germline V gene, CDR1 is LNHDA and CDR2 is SQIVND (reference sequence). This CDR3 has 12 residues. CDR3 sequence: CASKLAAGELFF. The CDR3 DNA reads as TGTGCCAGTAAGCTAGCCGCCGGGGAGCTGTTTTTT.

The chain employs TRBV6-6 and TRBJ2-7; D is perhaps TRBD2 (6 bases). This CDR3 has 12 amino acids. Germline-derived CDR1 and CDR2 are MNHNY and SVGAGI (reference sequence). Trimming pared 6 bases from V and 2 bases from J, leaving 8 bases between. This CDR3 is CASRGGTYEQYF. Here the CDR3 DNA reads TGTGCCAGCAGGGGAGGTACCTACGAGCAGTACTTC.